This T cell receptor beta chain was recovered during a study of shared clonotypes between healthy human individuals (dated by TCRdb to 2020 to 2022). Regarding the research as a whole: A couple of women and three men aged 18 to 49 years were included in the cohort. To estimate repertoire size and how much clonotypes are shared between individuals, the study performed deep sequencing of blood TCR repertoires from a few healthy adults. Leukapheresis yielded between about 0.85 and 10 billion PBMCs per donor. To increase sequencing depth and limit assay-specific biases, TCR repertoire library preparation and sequencing were carried out by different laboratories using diverse techniques. Per donor, three plates each were used for CD4 naive and CD4 memory, two for CD8 naive, and one for CD8 memory.

CD8 naive samples consisted of CD45RO-negative cells that were positively selected for CCR7, yielding a CD45RA+CCR7+ population without TemRA cells. Healthy HIV-negative adults with no recently reported acute infections or vaccinations were included as donors. Every donor was a Caucasian adult residing in Nashville, Tennessee, USA. Blood was collected by leukapheresis, and PBMCs were isolated by Ficoll-Histopaque density gradient centrifugation and then cryopreserved in liquid nitrogen vapor phase. Purity and quantity of every magnetically sorted T cell population were checked by analytical flow cytometry. From each sorted fraction, genomic DNA was isolated and quantified by UV absorbance on a Nanodrop 2000c. In regard to this clone: Its antigen target is currently unknown. One base away there is no much larger clone; base qualities are not given.

Using the deep immunoSEQ assay, TCR CDR3 regions were amplified from genomic DNA by multiplex PCR. Extracted genomic DNA from each cell subset was distributed evenly across all wells of several immunoSEQ 96-well plates, and each plate was treated as a replicate. For sorted subsets, roughly 200 ng of genomic DNA, equivalent to 25,000 to 35,000 T cell genomes, went into each replicate PCR. Purified libraries were quantified with a Qubit 3.0 fluorometer, sized on a Bioanalyzer 2100, and re-quantified with the KAPA Library Quantification kit. Every immunoSEQ 96-well plate was sequenced on a separate single-read 150-cycle Illumina NextSeq 550 flow cell. In the original analysis: The immunoSEQ output contained only junctional sequences without quality scores, so filtering could not match that applied to full-length reads. To assign V/J genes and CDR3, sequences were annotated using PyIR, a Python wrapper for IgBLAST v1.9, with IMGT germline references. Reads with weak V/J assignments (E-value above 1e-6), missing CDR3, stop codons, out-of-frame junctions, or ambiguous translated residues were removed. V3J clonotypes were defined by identical inferred V gene, J gene, and CDR3 amino acid sequence. The percentage overlap between two repertoires was calculated by dividing the number of shared unique clonotypes by the size of the smaller repertoire. Richness of each repertoire was evaluated using RTK rarefaction, the Chao1 estimator, and Recon v2.1 estimates of unobserved clonotypes. For all TCRbeta clonotypes obtained by the gDNA method from a few donors, generation probabilities were computed with OLGA. TCRdb retrieved this table from immuneACCESS and kept in-frame rearrangements only. Not all clones are present; in checked studies, unresolved V genes account for under half, and no reason is known for the remainder. V and J calls and clone size are those listed in that table; D and trimming were worked out from the DNA. The sample table lists some 2.1 million clones, approximately 95% of them with a count of one. 0.85% to 1.2% of the sample is taken by the ten largest.

Results and caveats for the whole study, not just this receptor: Approximately 5% of naive CD4, around 3.6% of naive CD8, around 2.3% of memory CD4, and 0.4% of memory CD8 clonotypes were shared across several donors. Based on pairwise subsampling, the degree of clonotype sharing among donors was expected to be affected by sequencing depth. Even with the large sequencing depth, rarefaction of the sorted-subset datasets indicated that sequencing was incomplete. Only blood was sampled, and tissue TCR repertoires likely differ from those in blood. Clonotypes shared by all four sorted-subset donors showed higher generation probabilities than non-shared clonotypes. Estimated clonotype richness was generally larger for naive than for memory subsets. Because the study included a small number of donors, the genetic and exposure-history diversity represented was limited.

Including the terminal cysteine and phenylalanine, the CDR3 comprises 20 residues. Only CDR3 DNA is held: 60 bases, read in frame from base 1. For this chain, trimming is 2 bases at the V end and 6 bases at the J end, and the number of junction bases without a gene match is 23. In the germline V gene, CDR1 corresponds to SGHRS and CDR2 to YFSETQ. This TCR was recovered from a man between 18 and 29 years old in good health. Specimen: naive CD8+ T cells sorted from blood. The sample's cell subset or site label, in plain terms: CD45RA+CCR7+. Recombination joined TRBV5-1 with TRBJ1-2; 9 central nucleotides agree with TRBD1. Read as DNA, the sequence is TGCGCCAGCAGCTTTTCTATACCCCGGGACAGGGCTTCAGGGAGCGATGGCTACACCTTC. This translates into CASSFSIPRDRASGSDGYTF.